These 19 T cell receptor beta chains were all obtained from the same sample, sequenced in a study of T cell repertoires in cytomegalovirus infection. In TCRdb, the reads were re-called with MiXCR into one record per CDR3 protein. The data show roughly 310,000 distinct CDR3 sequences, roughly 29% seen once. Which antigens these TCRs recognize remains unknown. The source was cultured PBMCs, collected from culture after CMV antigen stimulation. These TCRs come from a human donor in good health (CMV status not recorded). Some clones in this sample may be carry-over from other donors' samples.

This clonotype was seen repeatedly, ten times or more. DNA of the CDR3: TGTGCCAGCAGCTCTAGGGTGGGGCGGCCGATGAGCACAGATACGCAGTATTTT. This encodes CASSSRVGRPMSTDTQYF. The rearrangement links TRBV7-2 to TRBJ2-3, with D perhaps matching TRBD1 (5 bases). Germline CDR1 SGHTA, CDR2 FQGNSA. The CDR3 covers 18 residues. The V and J ends lost 4 bases and 0 bases respectively, with 20 bases between them.

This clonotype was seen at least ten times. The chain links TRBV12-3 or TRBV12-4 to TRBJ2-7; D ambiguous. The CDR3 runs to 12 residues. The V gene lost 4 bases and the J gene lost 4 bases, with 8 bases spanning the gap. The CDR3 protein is CASSSVAYEQYF. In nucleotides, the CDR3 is TGTGCCAGCAGTTCGGTAGCATACGAGCAGTACTTC.

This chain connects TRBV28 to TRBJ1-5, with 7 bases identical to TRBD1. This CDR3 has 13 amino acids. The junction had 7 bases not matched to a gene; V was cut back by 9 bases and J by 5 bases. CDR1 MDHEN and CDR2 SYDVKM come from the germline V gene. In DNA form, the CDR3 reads TGTGCCAGTTCAGGGGGAGGTTATCAGCCCCAGCATTTT. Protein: CASSGGGYQPQHF.

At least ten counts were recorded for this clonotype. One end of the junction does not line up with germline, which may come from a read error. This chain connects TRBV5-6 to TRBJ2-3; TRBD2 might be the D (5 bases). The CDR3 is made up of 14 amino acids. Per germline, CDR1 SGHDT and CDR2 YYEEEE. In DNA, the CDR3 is TGTGCCAGCAACTTGGGAGTCTGGGAGAATACGCAGTATTTT. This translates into CASNLGVWENTQYF.

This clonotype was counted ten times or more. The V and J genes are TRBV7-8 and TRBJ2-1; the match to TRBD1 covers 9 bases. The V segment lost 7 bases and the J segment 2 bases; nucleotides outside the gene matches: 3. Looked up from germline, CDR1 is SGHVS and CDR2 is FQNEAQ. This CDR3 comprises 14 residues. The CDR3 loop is CASTYRGPYNEQFF. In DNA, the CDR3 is TGTGCCAGCACTTACAGGGGGCCCTACAATGAGCAGTTCTTC.

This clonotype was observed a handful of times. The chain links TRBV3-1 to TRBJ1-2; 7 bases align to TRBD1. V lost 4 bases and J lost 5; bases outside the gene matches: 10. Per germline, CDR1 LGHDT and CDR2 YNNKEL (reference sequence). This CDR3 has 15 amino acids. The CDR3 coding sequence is TGTGCCAGCAGCCGCAACAGGGGCGCGGGGTATGGCTACACCTTC. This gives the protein CASSRNRGAGYGYTF.

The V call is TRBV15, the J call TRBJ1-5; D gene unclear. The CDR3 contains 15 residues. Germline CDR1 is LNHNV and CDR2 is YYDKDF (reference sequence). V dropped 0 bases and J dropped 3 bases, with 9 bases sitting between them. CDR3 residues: CATSRDRAVNQPQHF. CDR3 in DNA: TGTGCCACCAGCAGAGATCGGGCAGTCAATCAGCCCCAGCATTTT.

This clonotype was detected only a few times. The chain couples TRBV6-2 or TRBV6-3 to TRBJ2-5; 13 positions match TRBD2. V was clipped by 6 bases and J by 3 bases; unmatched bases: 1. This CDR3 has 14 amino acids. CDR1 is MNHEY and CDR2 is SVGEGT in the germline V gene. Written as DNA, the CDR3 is TGTGCCAGCAGCGGGACTAGCGGGGAAGAGACCCAGTACTTC. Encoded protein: CASSGTSGEETQYF.

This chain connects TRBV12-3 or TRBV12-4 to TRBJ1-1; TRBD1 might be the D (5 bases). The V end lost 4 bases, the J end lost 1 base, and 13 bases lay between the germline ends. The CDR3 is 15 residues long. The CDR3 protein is CASSSLAGRNTEAFF. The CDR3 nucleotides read TGTGCCAGCAGTTCCCTGGCAGGGCGGAACACTGAAGCTTTCTTT.

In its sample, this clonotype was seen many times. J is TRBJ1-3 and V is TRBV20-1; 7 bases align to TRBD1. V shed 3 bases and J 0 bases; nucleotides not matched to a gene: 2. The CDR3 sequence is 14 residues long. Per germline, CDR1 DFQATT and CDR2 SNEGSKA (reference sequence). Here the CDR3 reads CSARDRYSGNTIYF. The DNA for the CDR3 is TGCAGTGCTAGGGACAGGTACTCTGGAAACACCATATATTTT.

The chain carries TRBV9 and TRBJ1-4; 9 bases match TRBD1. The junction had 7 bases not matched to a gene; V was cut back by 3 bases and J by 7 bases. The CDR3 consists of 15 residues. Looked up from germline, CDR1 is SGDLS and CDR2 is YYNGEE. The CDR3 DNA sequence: TGTGCCAGCAGCGCTCGACAGGGGGGAGGTGAAAAACTGTTTTTT. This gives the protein CASSARQGGGEKLFF.

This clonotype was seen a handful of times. The CDR3 spells CASSVALDTDTQYF. CDR3 in DNA: TGTGCCAGCAGCGTAGCGCTAGACACAGATACGCAGTATTTT. This chain joins TRBV9 and TRBJ2-3, with no clear D. The CDR3 contains 14 residues. V was clipped by 0 bases and J by 2 bases, with 7 bases between them. Germline-derived CDR1 and CDR2 are SGDLS and YYNGEE.

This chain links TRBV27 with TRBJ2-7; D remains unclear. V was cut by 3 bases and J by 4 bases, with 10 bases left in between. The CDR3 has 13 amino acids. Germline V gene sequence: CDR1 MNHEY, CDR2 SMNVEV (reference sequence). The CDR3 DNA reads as TGTGCCAGCAGTTTTATGACCGGTTACGAGCAGTACTTC. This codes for CASSFMTGYEQYF.

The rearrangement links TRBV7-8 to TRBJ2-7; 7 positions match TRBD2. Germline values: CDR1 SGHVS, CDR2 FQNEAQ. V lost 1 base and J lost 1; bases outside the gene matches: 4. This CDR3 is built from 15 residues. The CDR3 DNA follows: TGTGCCAGCAGCTTAGAAGTCGGGGGGTCCTACGAGCAGTACTTC. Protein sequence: CASSLEVGGSYEQYF.

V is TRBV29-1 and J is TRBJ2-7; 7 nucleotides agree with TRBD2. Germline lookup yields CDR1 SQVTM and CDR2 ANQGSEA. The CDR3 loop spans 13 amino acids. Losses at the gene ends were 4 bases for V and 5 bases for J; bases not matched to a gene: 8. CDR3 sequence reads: CSVGRGSLDEQYF. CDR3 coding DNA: TGCAGCGTTGGACGCGGGAGTCTCGACGAGCAGTACTTC.

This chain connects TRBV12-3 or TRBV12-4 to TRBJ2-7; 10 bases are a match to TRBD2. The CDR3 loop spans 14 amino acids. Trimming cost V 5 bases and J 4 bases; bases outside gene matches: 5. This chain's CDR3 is CASSTPSGSYEQYF. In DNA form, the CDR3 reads TGTGCCAGCAGTACCCCTAGCGGGAGTTACGAGCAGTACTTC.

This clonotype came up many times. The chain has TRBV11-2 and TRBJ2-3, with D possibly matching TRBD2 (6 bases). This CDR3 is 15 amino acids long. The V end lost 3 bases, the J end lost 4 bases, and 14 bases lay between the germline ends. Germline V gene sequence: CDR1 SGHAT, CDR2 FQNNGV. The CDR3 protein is CASSFGGKVADTQYF. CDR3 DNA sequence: TGTGCCAGCAGCTTCGGCGGGAAGGTCGCAGATACGCAGTATTTT.

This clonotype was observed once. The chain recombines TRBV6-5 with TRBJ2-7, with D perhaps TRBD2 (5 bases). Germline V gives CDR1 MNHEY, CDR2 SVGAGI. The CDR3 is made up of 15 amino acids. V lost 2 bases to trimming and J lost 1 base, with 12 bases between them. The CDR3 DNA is TGTGCCAGCAGTTACGACGGGATTCGGTCCTACGAGCAGTACTTC. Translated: CASSYDGIRSYEQYF.

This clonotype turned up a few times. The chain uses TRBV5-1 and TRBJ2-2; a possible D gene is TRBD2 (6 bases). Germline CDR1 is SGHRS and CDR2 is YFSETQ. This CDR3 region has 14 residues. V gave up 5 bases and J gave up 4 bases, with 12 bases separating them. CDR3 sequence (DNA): TGCGCCAGCAGAAATGGGGGGTCCACCGGGGAGCTGTTTTTT. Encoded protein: CASRNGGSTGELFF.